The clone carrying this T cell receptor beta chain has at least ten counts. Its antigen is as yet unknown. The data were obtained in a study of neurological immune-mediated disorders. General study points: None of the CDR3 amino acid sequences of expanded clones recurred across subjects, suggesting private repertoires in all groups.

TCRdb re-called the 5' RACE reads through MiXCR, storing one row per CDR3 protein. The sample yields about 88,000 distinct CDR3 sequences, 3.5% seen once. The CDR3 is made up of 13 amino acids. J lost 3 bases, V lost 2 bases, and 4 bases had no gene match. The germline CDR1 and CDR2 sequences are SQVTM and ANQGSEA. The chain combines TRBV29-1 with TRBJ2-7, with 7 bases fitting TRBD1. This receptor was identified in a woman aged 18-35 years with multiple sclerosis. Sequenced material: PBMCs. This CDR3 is CSVENRGDYEQYF. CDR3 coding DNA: TGCAGCGTTGAAAACAGGGGAGACTACGAGCAGTACTTC.